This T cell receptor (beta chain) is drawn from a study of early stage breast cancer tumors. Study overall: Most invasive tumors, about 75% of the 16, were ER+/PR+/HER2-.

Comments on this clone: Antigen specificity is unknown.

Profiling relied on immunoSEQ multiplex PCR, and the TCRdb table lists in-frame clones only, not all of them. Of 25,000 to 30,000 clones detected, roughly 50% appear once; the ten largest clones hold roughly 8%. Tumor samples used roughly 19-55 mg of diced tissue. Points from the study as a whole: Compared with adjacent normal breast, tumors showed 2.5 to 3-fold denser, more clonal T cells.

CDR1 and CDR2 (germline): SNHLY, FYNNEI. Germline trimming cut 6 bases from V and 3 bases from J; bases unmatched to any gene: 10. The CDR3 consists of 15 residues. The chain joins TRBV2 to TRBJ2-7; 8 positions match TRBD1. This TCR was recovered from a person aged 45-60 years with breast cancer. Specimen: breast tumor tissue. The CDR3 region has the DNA TGTGCCAGCAGGACCCCCGGGACAGGACGCTACGAGCAGTACTTC. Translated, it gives CASRTPGTGRYEQYF.